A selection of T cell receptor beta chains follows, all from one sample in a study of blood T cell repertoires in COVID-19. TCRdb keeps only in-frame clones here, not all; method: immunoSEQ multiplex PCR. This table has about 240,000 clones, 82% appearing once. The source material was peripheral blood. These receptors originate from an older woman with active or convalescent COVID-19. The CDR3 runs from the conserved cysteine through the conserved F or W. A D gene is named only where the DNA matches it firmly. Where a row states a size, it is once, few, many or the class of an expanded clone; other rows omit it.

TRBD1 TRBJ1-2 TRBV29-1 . TGCAGCGTTGCCTCGGACAGGGTCTATGGCTACACCTTC CSVASDRVYGYTF
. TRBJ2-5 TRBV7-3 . TGTGCCAGCAGCCGCGCGGGACGTCAAGAGACCCAGTACTTC CASSRAGRQETQYF
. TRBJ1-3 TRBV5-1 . TGCGCCAGCAGCTTGGAGCCGGGTAGCTCTGGAAACACCATATATTTT CASSLEPGSSGNTIYF
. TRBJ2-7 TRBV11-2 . TGTGCCAGCAGCCAAGAGGTCGGCGGGCAGTACTTC CASSQEVGGQYF
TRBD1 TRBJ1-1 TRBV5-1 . TGCGCCAGCAGCTTGGTGGGCAGGGGGCGCACTGAAGCTTTCTTT CASSLVGRGRTEAFF
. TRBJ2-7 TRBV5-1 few TGCGCCAGCAGCTTGGGGTTAGGAGACGAGCAGTACTTC CASSLGLGDEQYF
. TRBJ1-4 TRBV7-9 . TGTGCCAGCAGCGCCGCCAGAGGGTCGGCGCGGCGAGACGAAAAACTGTTTTTT CASSAARGSARRDEKLFF
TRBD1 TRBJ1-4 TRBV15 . TGTGCCACCAGCATCGGGACAGGGGGACAAGAAAAACTGTTTTTT CATSIGTGGQEKLFF
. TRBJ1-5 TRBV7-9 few TGTGCCAGCAGCTTACGCCAGAATCAGCCCCAGCATTTT CASSLRQNQPQHF
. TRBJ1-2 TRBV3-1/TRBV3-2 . TGTGCCAGCAGCCAAGAATTAAGACAGGCATACCTGTCTGGCGGCTACACCTTC CASSQELRQAYLSGGYTF
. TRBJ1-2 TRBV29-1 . TGCAGCGCCGGCGGGGGGGATAACTATGGCTACACCTTC CSAGGGDNYGYTF
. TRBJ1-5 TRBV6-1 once TGTGCCAGCAGTGAAGCGGTGAGTACAGACCTCAATCAGCCCCAGCATTTT CASSEAVSTDLNQPQHF
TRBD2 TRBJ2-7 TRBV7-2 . TGTGCCAGCAGCACTAGCGGGGGGGCCCCCTACGAGCAGTACTTC CASSTSGGAPYEQYF
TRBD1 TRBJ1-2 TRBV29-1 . TGCAGCGTTGTAGTCAGGGGGTGTAGCTACACCTTC CSVVVRGCSYTF
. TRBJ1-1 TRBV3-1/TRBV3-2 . TGTGCCAGCAGCCAAGATCGGGGAGAAACTGAAGCTTTCTTT CASSQDRGETEAFF
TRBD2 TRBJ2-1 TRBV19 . TGTGCCAGCTCTGGGACTAGTCGTCATGAGCAGTTCTTC CASSGTSRHEQFF
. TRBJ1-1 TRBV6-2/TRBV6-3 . TGTGCCAGCAGCCAAGGACAGGAAGCTTTCTTT CASSQGQEAFF
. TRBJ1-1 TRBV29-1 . TGCAGCGTTGAAAGGCAGGGCGGCACTGAAGCTTTCTTT CSVERQGGTEAFF
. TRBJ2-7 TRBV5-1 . TGCGCCAGCCGTAGTCAGGGGCTCAATTACGAGCAGTACTTC CASRSQGLNYEQYF
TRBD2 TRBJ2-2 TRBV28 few TGTGCCAGCAGTTCCCCTAGCGGGGGGGCCCCCGGGGAGCTGTTTTTT CASSSPSGGAPGELFF
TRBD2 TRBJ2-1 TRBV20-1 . TGCAGTGCTAGTTCGGGGGGGGGCCCTTACAATGAGCAGTTCTTC CSASSGGGPYNEQFF
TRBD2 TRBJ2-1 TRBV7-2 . TGTGCCAGCAGCTTTGGGGGGGGGACCGATGAGCAGTTCTTC CASSFGGGTDEQFF
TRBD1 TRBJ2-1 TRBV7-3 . TGTGCCAGCAGCCCCGGGACAGGCTACAATGAGCAGTTCTTC CASSPGTGYNEQFF
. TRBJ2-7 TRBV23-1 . TGCGCCAGCAGTCCCCGGGACAAACGATACGAGCAGTACTTC CASSPRDKRYEQYF
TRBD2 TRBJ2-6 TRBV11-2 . TGTGCCAGCAGCTTAACTAGCGGGGCCCTATCTGGGGCCAACGTCCTGACTTTC CASSLTSGALSGANVLTF
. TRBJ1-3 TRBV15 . TGTGCCACCAGCAGGTGGGGGACAACTGGAAACACCATATATTTT CATSRWGTTGNTIYF
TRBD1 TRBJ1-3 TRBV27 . TGTGCCAGCAGTAGGACAGGGTCTGGAAACACCATATATTTT CASSRTGSGNTIYF
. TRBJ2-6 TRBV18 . TGTGCCAGCTCACCGCGGCCCCAGAGCTCACCTGGGGCCAACGTCCTGACTTTC CASSPRPQSSPGANVLTF
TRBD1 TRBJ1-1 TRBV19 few TGTGCCAGTAGGGACAGGGGGGGGATGAACACTGAAGCTTTCTTT CASRDRGGMNTEAFF
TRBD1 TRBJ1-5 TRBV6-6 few TGTGCCAGCAGTGGGGACAGCAGCAATCAGCCCCAGCATTTT CASSGDSSNQPQHF
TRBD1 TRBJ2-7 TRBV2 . TGTGCCAGCAGTGTGTCGCGAGGACAGGGCTACGAGCAGTACTTC CASSVSRGQGYEQYF
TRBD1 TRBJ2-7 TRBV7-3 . TGTGCCAGCAGCTTAGGGGGACAGCCACAATACGAGCAGTACTTC CASSLGGQPQYEQYF
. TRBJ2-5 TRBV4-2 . TGTGCCAGCAGCCAAGTAAGCTCCGAGACCCAGTACTTC CASSQVSSETQYF
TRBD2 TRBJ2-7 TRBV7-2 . TGTGCCAGCAGCTTGTCATTTTCTGGCGGGGGATCCTACGAGCAGTACTTC CASSLSFSGGGSYEQYF
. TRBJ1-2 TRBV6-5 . TGTGCCAGCGGCGGCGGAAGCCGGGGTGGCTACACCTTC CASGGGSRGGYTF
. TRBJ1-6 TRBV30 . TGTGCCTGGAGCCGCGACGGGGGGACCTGGGTTTCACCCCTCCACTTT CAWSRDGGTWVSPLHF
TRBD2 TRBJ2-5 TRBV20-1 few TGCAGTGCTAGTTTGCGGGGGGCCGTGGAGACCCAGTACTTC CSASLRGAVETQYF
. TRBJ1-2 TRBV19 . TGTGCCAGTAGTATCATGGCACCCGCAGGCTCCAACTATGGCTACACCTTC CASSIMAPAGSNYGYTF
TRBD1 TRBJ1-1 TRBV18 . TGTGCCAGCTCACCCACAGACAGGGTTAACACTGAAGCTTTCTTT CASSPTDRVNTEAFF
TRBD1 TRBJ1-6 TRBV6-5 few TGTGCCAGCAGTATCGACAGGGGGAATAATTCACCCCTCCACTTT CASSIDRGNNSPLHF
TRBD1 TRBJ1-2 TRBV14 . TGTGCCAGCAGCCTACAGGGGGCTTACTATGGCTACACCTTC CASSLQGAYYGYTF
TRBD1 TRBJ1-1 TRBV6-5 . TGTGCCAGCAGTTCACCGGGACAGGGTTTTTATGAAGCTTTCTTT CASSSPGQGFYEAFF
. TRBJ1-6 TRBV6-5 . TGTGCCAGCAACCCCAGCCGGGGTAGAGCTTCACCCCTCCACTTT CASNPSRGRASPLHF
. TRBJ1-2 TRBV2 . TGTGCCAGCAGTGAAGATGGGGGGGGCCGCCCCATAAGGGGCTACACCTTC CASSEDGGGRPIRGYTF
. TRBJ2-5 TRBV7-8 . TGTGCCAGCAGCTTAGTAGTCTGGGCAGCACAAGAGACCCAGTACTTC CASSLVVWAAQETQYF
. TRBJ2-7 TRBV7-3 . TGTGCCAGCAGCTTAACGGGGCTAGATGACGAGCAGTACTTC CASSLTGLDDEQYF
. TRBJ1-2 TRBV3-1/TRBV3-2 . TGTGCCAGCAGCCCCCGGGGGTCCCTGGTGGGCTACACCTTC CASSPRGSLVGYTF
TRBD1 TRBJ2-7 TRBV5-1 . TGCGCCAGCAGCTTGGGGGGACAGGGATCCTACGAGCAGTACTTC CASSLGGQGSYEQYF
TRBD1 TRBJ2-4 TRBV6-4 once TGTGCCAGCAGTGCCGCGACAGGGGCTAGAGAAAACATTCAGTACTTC CASSAATGARENIQYF
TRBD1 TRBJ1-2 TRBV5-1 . TGCGCCAGCAGCGCTGGCACAGGGGGCTATGGCTACACCTTC CASSAGTGGYGYTF
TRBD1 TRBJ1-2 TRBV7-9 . TGTGCCAGCAGCCGCGGGACAGGTCGAGCCTATAACTATGGCTACACCTTC CASSRGTGRAYNYGYTF
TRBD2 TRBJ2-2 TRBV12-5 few TGTGCTAGTGGCTCCCAGCGGGGGGGCCATGGCGGGGAGCTGTTTTTT CASGSQRGGHGGELFF
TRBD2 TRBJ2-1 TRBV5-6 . TGTGCCAGCAGCCTGGTAGCGGGGGGCTTGGATGAGCAGTTCTTC CASSLVAGGLDEQFF
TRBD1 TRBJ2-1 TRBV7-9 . TGTGCCAGCAGCTTTTTGGCAGGGGGCTTCGATGAGCAGTTCTTC CASSFLAGGFDEQFF
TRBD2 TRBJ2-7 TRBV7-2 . TGTGCCAGCAGCTTCCAGTTAATAGCGGGGGGGCAGGGCGAGCAGTACTTC CASSFQLIAGGQGEQYF
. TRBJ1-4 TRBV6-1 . TGTGCCAGCAGTGATGGGGCTTGGGAAAAACTGTTTTTT CASSDGAWEKLFF
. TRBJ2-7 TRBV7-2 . TGTGCCAGCAGCTTAACGGGGAGGCCGGAATACGAGCAGTACTTC CASSLTGRPEYEQYF
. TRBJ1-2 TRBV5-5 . TGTGCCAGCGGTGAAACAGGGAACTATGGCTACACCTTC CASGETGNYGYTF
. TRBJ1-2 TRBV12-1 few TGTGCCAGCAGCTTTGCGGAAATTGTCCTTACCAGCAACAGTACGAATTATGGCTACACCTTC CASSFAEIVLTSNSTNYGYTF